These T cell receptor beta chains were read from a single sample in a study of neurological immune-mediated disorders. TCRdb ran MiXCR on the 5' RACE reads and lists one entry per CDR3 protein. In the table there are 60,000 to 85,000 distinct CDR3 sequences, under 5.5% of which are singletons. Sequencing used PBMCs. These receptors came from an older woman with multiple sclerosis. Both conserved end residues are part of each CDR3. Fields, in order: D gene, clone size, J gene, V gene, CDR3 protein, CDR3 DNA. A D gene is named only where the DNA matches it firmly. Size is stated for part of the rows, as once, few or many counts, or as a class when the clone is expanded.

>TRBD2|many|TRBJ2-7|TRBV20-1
CSARTLAGGSYEQYF
TGCAGTGCCAGAACGCTAGCGGGAGGGTCCTACGAGCAGTACTTC
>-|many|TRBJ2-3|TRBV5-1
CASSLVEPRDTQYF
TGCGCCAGCAGCTTGGTCGAGCCCAGGGATACGCAGTATTTT
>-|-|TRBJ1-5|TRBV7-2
CASSLDGRSYNQPQHF
TGTGCCAGCAGCTTAGATGGCAGAAGCTACAATCAGCCCCAGCATTTT
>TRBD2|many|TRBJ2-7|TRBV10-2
CASSQLAGGLFPYEQYF
TGCGCCAGCAGCCAACTAGCGGGAGGGTTATTCCCCTACGAGCAGTACTTC
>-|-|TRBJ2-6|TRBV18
CASSPWTSGANVLTF
TGTGCCAGCTCACCTTGGACCTCTGGGGCCAACGTCCTGACTTTC
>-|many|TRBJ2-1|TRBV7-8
CATSPMRQFF
TGTGCCACCTCCCCGATGAGGCAGTTCTTC
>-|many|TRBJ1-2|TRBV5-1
CASSAGTVGYGYTF
TGCGCCAGCAGCGCCGGGACGGTAGGCTATGGCTACACCTTC
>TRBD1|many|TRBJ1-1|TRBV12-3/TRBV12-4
CASSFQGTGVGAFF
TGTGCCAGCAGTTTTCAAGGGACAGGGGTCGGAGCTTTCTTT
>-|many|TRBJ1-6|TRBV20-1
CSAVQGGQGSPLHF
TGCAGTGCTGTACAGGGTGGTCAAGGTTCACCCCTCCACTTT
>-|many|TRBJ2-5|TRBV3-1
CASSYRQGGSSETQYF
TGTGCCAGCAGCTACCGACAGGGAGGGAGTTCAGAGACCCAGTACTTC
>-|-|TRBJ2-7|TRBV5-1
CASSFADEQYF
TGCGCCAGCAGCTTCGCAGACGAGCAGTACTTC
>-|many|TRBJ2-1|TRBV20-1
CSSYHGGEQFF
TGCAGTTCCTATCACGGGGGCGAGCAGTTCTTC
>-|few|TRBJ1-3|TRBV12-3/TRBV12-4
CASSLAAGNTIYF
TGTGCCAGCAGTTTAGCGGCTGGAAACACCATATATTTT
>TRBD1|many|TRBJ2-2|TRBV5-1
CASSLKGASTGELFF
TGCGCCAGCAGCTTGAAGGGGGCAAGCACCGGGGAGCTGTTTTTT